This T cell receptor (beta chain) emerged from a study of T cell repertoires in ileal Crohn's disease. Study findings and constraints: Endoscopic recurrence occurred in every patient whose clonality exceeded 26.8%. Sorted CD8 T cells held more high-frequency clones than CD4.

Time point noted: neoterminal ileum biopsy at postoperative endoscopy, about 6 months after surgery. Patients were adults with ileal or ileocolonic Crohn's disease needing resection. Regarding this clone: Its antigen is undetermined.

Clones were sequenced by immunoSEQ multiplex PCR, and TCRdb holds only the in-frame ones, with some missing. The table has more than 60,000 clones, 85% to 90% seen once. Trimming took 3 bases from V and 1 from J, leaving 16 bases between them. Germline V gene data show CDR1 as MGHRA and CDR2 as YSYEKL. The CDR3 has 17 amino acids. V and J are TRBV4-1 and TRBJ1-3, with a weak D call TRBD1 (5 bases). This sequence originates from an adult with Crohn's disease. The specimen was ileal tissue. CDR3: CASSHWEGGGSGNTIYF. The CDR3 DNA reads TGCGCCAGCAGCCACTGGGAGGGCGGGGGTTCTGGAAACACCATATATTTT.